The source of this TCR beta chain is a study of T cell clonality in common variable immunodeficiency. The J segment lost 1 base and the V segment lost 2 bases, leaving 16 bases of the junction unmatched. The germline V gene encodes CDR1 MDHEN and CDR2 SYDVKM. There are 19 residues in the CDR3. This clone was counted at least ten times. The read terminates 3 residues ahead of where the CDR3 ends, so the germline J gene completes it. TCRdb's copy holds only in-frame clones and misses some; the assay was immunoSEQ multiplex PCR. The sample counts more than 65,000 clones, none seen once; the ten largest own around 0.87%.

Material: peripheral blood mononuclear cells. The chain combines TRBV28 with TRBJ2-7; 8 bases are a match to TRBD2. The sequence derives from a person aged 18-70 years in good health. The CDR3: CASSLKTTITGTRSYEQYF. CDR3 DNA (partial): TGTGCCAGCAGTTTAAAAACCACAATAACCGGGACTAGATCCTACGAG.